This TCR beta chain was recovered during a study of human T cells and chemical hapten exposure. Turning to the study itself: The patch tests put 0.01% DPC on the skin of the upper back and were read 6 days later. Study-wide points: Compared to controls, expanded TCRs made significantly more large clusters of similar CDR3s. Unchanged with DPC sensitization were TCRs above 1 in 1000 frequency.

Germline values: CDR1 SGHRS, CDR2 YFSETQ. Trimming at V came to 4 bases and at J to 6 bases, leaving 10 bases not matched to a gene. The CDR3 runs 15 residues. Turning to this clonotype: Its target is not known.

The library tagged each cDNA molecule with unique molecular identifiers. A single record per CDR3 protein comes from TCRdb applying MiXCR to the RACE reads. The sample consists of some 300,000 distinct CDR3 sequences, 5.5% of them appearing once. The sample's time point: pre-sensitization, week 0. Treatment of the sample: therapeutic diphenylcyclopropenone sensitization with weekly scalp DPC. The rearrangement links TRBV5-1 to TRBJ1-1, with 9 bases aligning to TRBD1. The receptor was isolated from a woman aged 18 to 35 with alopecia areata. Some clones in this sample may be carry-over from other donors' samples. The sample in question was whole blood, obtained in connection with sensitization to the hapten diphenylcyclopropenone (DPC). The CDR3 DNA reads TGCGCCAGCAGCCCGACCCTGGACAGGGGAGCTGAAGCTTTCTTT. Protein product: CASSPTLDRGAEAFF.